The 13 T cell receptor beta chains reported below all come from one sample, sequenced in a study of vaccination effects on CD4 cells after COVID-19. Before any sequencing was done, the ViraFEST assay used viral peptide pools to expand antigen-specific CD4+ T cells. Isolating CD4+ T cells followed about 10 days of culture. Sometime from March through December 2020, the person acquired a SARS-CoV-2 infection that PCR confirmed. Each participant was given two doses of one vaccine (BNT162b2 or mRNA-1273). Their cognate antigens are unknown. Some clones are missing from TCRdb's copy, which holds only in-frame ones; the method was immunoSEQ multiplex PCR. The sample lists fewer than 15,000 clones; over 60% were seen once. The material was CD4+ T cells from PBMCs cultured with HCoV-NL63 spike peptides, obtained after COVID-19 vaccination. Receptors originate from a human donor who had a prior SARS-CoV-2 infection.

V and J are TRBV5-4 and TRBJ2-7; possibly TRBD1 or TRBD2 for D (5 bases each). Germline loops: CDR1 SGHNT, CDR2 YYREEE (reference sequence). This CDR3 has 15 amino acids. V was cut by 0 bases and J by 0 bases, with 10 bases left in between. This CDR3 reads CASSLGGASSYEQYF. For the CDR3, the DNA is TGTGCCAGCAGCTTGGGAGGGGCCAGCTCCTACGAGCAGTACTTC.

CDR3 amino acids: CASRTSGSSYNEQFF. As DNA, the CDR3 is TGTGCCAGCAGGACTAGCGGGAGCTCCTACAATGAGCAGTTCTTC. This rearrangement joins TRBV27 to TRBJ2-1; 12 nucleotides agree with TRBD2. Germline loops: CDR1 MNHEY, CDR2 SMNVEV (reference sequence). J gave up 0 bases and V 6 bases, and 0 bases lay outside the gene matches. This CDR3 spans 15 amino acids.

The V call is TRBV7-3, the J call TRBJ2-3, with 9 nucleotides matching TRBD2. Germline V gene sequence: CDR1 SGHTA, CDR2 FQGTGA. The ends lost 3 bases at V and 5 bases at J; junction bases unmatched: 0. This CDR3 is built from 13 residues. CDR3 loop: CASSLREGDTQYF. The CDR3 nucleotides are TGTGCCAGCAGCTTGCGGGAGGGAGATACGCAGTATTTT.

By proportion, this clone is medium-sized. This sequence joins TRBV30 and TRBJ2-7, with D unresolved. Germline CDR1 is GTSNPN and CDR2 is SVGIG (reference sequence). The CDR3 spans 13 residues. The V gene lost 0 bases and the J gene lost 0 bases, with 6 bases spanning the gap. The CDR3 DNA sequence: TGTGCCTGGAGTGTGACATTCTCCTACGAGCAGTACTTC. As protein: CAWSVTFSYEQYF.

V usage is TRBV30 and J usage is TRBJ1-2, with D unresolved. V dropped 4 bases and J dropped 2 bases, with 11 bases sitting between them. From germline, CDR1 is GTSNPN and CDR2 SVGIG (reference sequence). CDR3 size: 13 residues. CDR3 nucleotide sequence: TGTGCCTGGAACGGGGAACGAAACTATGGCTACACCTTC. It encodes CAWNGERNYGYTF.

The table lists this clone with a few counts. The CDR3 sequence: CASSLVDRETQYF. As DNA, the CDR3 is TGTGCCAGCAGCTTGGTCGACAGGGAGACCCAGTACTTC. The gene calls are TRBV5-4 and TRBJ2-5, with TRBD1 as a possible D gene (6 bases). The length of the CDR3 is 13 residues. CDR1 is SGHNT and CDR2 is YYREEE in the germline V gene (reference sequence). V was clipped by 0 bases and J by 5 bases, with 8 bases between them.

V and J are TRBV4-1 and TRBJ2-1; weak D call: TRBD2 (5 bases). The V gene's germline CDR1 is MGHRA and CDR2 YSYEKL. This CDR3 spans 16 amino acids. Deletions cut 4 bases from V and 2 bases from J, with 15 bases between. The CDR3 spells CASSPGSQRTYNEQFF. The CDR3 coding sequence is TGCGCCAGCAGCCCGGGCAGCCAGCGGACCTACAATGAGCAGTTCTTC.

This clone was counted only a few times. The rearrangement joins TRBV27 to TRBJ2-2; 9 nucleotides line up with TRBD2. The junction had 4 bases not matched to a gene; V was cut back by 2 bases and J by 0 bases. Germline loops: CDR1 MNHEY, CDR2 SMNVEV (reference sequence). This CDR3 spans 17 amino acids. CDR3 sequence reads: CASSLTSGGPNTGELFF. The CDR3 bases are TGTGCCAGCAGTTTAACCAGCGGGGGGCCGAACACCGGGGAGCTGTTTTTT.

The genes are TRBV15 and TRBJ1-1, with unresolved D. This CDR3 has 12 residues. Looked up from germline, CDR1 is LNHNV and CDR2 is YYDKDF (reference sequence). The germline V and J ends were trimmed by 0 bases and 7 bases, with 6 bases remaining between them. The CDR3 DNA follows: TGTGCCACCAGCAGAGATAGGGATGAAGCTTTCTTT. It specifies CATSRDRDEAFF. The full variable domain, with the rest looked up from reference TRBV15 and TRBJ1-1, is DAMVIQNPRYQVTQFGKPVTLSCSQTLNHNVMYWYQQKSSQAPKLLFHYYDKDFNNEADTPDNFQSRRPNTSFCFLDIRSPGLGDTAMYLCATSRDRDEAFFGQGTRLTVV.

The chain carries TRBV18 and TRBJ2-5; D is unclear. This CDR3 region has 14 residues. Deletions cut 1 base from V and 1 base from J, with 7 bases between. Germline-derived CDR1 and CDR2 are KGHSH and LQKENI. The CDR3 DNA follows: TGTGCCAGCTCACCACGTGGCGCCCAAGAGACCCAGTACTTC. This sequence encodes CASSPRGAQETQYF.

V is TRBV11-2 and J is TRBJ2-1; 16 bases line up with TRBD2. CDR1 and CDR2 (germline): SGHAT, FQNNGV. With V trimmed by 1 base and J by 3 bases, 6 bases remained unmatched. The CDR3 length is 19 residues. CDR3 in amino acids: CASSLGGLAGGTVYNEQFF. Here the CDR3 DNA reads TGTGCCAGCAGCTTAGGGGGACTAGCGGGGGGGACAGTCTACAATGAGCAGTTCTTC.

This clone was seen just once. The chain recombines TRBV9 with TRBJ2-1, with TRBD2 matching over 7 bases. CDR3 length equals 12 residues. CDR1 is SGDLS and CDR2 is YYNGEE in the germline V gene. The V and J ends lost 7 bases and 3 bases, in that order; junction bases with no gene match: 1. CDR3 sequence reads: CASGRVYNEQFF. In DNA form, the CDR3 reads TGTGCCAGCGGGAGGGTCTACAATGAGCAGTTCTTC.

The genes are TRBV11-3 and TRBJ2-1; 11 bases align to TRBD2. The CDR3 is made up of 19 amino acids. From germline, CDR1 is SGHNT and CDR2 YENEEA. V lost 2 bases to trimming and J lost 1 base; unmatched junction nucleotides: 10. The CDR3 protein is CASSLRSGGDVSSYNEQFF. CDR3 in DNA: TGTGCCAGCAGCTTACGTAGCGGGGGGGATGTTAGTTCCTACAATGAGCAGTTCTTC.